This T cell receptor (beta chain) is from a study of blood T cell repertoires in COVID-19. The overall study: Donors in the United States, Italy and Spain gave samples during acute or convalescent COVID-19. The analysed material was cDNA or gDNA that came from T cells, B-cell-depleted T cells, or PBMCs.

The germline V gene has CDR1 LGHDT and CDR2 YNNKEL (reference sequence). The V gene lost 4 bases and the J gene lost 6 bases, with 13 bases spanning the gap. The CDR3 is 13 residues long. This clone was detected a few times. Per the original data handling: Counts of nucleated cells, estimated from reference gene primer amplification, were obtained. Method: immunoSEQ multiplex PCR; TCRdb's copy keeps in-frame clones and lacks some. V and J calls and clone size are as listed in that table; D and trimming were resolved from the DNA. The repertoire holds around 160,000 clones, roughly 80% seen once, with under 3% in the top ten.

Sample: peripheral blood. This receptor was identified in a middle-aged woman with active or convalescent COVID-19. The J gene is TRBJ2-7, the V gene TRBV3-1 (or the pseudogene TRBV3-2); D is unresolved. In nucleotides, the CDR3 is TGTGCCAGCAGCCGCCCCCATACAGTCGAGCAGTACTTC. This gives the protein CASSRPHTVEQYF.